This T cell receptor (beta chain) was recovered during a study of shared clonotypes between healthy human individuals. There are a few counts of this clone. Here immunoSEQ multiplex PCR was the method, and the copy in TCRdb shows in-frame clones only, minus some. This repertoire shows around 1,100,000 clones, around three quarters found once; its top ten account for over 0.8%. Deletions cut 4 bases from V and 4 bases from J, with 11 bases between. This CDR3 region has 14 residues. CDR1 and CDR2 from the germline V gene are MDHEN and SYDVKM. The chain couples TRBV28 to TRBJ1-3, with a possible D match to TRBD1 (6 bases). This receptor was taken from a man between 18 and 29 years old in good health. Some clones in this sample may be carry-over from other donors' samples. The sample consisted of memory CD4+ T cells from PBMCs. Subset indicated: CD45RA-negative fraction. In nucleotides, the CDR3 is TGTGCCAGCAGTTGGGGGGCGCTGGGAAACACCATATATTTT. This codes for CASSWGALGNTIYF.